This T cell receptor (beta chain) emerged from a study of tumor-infiltrating lymphocytes in primary liver carcinoma. Total RNA and DNA came together from around 18-30 mg of bulk tissue without cell sorting. All tumor specimens exceeded 75% viable tumor cells. This clonotype was counted many times. The trim removed 2 bases at V and 4 bases at J, leaving 1 base unmatched. Germline V gene data show CDR1 as MNHNY and CDR2 as SVGAGI (reference sequence). This CDR3 spans 14 amino acids. A constant-region primer served to make TCR beta cDNA from approximately 490 ng total RNA. Generation of the TCR beta libraries relied on three nested multiplex PCR rounds using slightly modified ARM-PCR. For about 11 cycles apiece, the opening two PCR rounds ran with TRBV1-TRBV30 forward primers and a C-beta reverse primer. Using its own MiXCR run on the multiplex PCR reads, TCRdb lists one record per CDR3 protein. The sample yields 52,000 or so distinct CDR3 sequences, 65% to 85% seen once.

The specimen sequenced was liver tumor tissue from sampling region 5. This sample's subset: tumor region T5, tumor centre. The clonotype originates from a man in his forties or fifties with primary liver carcinoma and hepatitis B virus infection. This chain links TRBV6-6 with TRBJ1-5; TRBD1 matches 8 bases. This chain's CDR3 is CASSYGQGNQPQHF. The CDR3 DNA is TGTGCCAGCAGTTACGGACAGGGTAATCAGCCCCAGCATTTT.